Listed below are T cell receptor beta chains from one sample, sequenced in a study of cytomegalovirus exposure and HLA in healthy donors. Method: immunoSEQ multiplex PCR; TCRdb's copy keeps in-frame clones and lacks some. This sample has under 150,000 clones, with 60% to 80% found just once. The sequencing input was PBMCs. The receptors shown here come from a woman in her thirties in good health and CMV-seronegative. CDR3s include the opening cysteine and the closing phenylalanine or tryptophan. D genes are given only for firm matches. Size is stated for part of the rows, as once, few or many counts, or as a class when the clone is expanded.

clone size	D gene	V gene	J gene	CDR3 DNA	CDR3 protein
NA	TRBD2	TRBV11-3	TRBJ2-1	TGTGCCAGCAGCTTAGTTGTTGCGGGGGGGCCCCACAATGAGCAGCTCTTC	CASSLVVAGGPHNEQLF
few	TRBD1	TRBV2	TRBJ1-1	TGTGCCAGCAGGGGACAGGGAGGGACTGAAGCTTTCTTT	CASRGQGGTEAFF
few	NA	TRBV28	TRBJ2-7	TGTGCCAGCAGCGACCCAGGGCCCACCTACGAGCAGTACTTC	CASSDPGPTYEQYF
NA	NA	TRBV29-1	TRBJ1-1	TGCAGCGCCCCGCAATTCGGGCGGGACACTGAAGCTTTCTTT	CSAPQFGRDTEAFF
NA	NA	TRBV7-9	TRBJ1-1	TGTGCCAGCAGCTCCGGGGGACCTGAAGCTTTCTTT	CASSSGGPEAFF
NA	NA	TRBV27	TRBJ1-2	TGTGCCAGCAGTTTGCAGGGACATCTCTATGGTGGCTACACCTTC	CASSLQGHLYGGYTF
NA	TRBD1	TRBV7-2	TRBJ1-2	TGTGCCAGCAGCTTACTAACAGGGGGCAAGAATGGCTACACCTTC	CASSLLTGGKNGYTF
few	NA	TRBV2	TRBJ1-6	TGTGCCAGCGGGCTTTCACCCCTCCACTTT	CASGLSPLHF
NA	NA	TRBV6-6	TRBJ2-7	TGTGCCAGCAGTGTCCTCGGACTATCCTACGAGCAGTACTTC	CASSVLGLSYEQYF
NA	NA	TRBV15	TRBJ1-4	TGTGCCACCAGCGGCCGACAGCGATCTTCAACTAATGAAAAACTGTTTTTT	CATSGRQRSSTNEKLFF
few	NA	TRBV5-1	TRBJ2-4	TGCGCCAGCAGCTCTAGGACACAGGGTGGGATAGACATTCAGTACTTC	CASSSRTQGGIDIQYF
once	NA	TRBV27	TRBJ2-7	TGTGCCAGCAGTTTGGGACCGGCGGGGAACGATTACGAGCAGTACTTC	CASSLGPAGNDYEQYF
few	TRBD1	TRBV7-2	TRBJ1-1	TGTGCCAGCAGCTTAGACAGGACAGGGGGGGCTTTCTTT	CASSLDRTGGAFF
NA	TRBD2	TRBV9	TRBJ2-1	TGTGCCAGCAGCGACACACTAGCGGGGTCTACCTACAATGAGCAGTTCTTC	CASSDTLAGSTYNEQFF
NA	TRBD2	TRBV6-5	TRBJ2-1	TGTGCCAGCAGTTACCTCACGGGGGGGTTCCCCAGGGAGCAGTTCTTC	CASSYLTGGFPREQFF
NA	NA	TRBV6-5	TRBJ2-7	TGTGCCAGCCAAGGCAGGGCGGCCTACGAGCAGTACTTC	CASQGRAAYEQYF
few	TRBD1	TRBV5-4	TRBJ1-2	TGTGCCAGCAGCCCGGGACAGGGGATAAGTAATTTTGGCTACACCTTC	CASSPGQGISNFGYTF
NA	TRBD1	TRBV5-1	TRBJ2-1	TGCGCCAGCAGCTTGGGTGGACAGGCCTACAATGAGCAGTTCTTC	CASSLGGQAYNEQFF
NA	TRBD1	TRBV6-1	TRBJ1-2	TGTGCCAGCAGTGAGGGACAGGGAGAATTCTATGGCTACACCTTC	CASSEGQGEFYGYTF
once	NA	TRBV2	TRBJ1-4	TGTGCTACCGTAGACAACCTTGCAACTAATGAAAAACTGTTTTTT	CATVDNLATNEKLFF
NA	TRBD1	TRBV9	TRBJ1-4	TGTGCCAGCAGCCCAAGGGACAGGGCGAAACTTAATGAAAAACTGTTTTTT	CASSPRDRAKLNEKLFF
once	TRBD1	TRBV2	TRBJ1-4	TGTGCCAGCAAGAGAGTCCGGGACAGAGCACTTAATGAAAAACTGTTTTTT	CASKRVRDRALNEKLFF
NA	NA	TRBV19	TRBJ1-1	TGTGCCAGTTCATGGGGGGGGAACACTGAAGCTTTCTTT	CASSWGGNTEAFF
NA	TRBD1	TRBV6-6	TRBJ2-5	TGTGCCAGCAGTCGCGACAGGGGGGGCCAAGAGACCCAGTACTTC	CASSRDRGGQETQYF
NA	NA	TRBV20-1	TRBJ1-3	TGCAGTGGGCGGGGGGGAAACACCATATATTTT	CSGRGGNTIYF